The clone carrying this TCR beta chain was counted only a few times. The CDR3 totals 15 residues. CDR1 and CDR2 from the germline V gene are KGHSH and LQKENI. Between the trimmed V and J ends, which lost 2 bases and 1 base, there was a span of 11 bases. This sample stems from a study of T cells in Graves' hyperthyroidism and ophthalmopathy. Uncontrolled infection, other autoimmune disease, pregnancy or lactation excluded patients. Diagnosing involved the use of clinical symptoms, serum thyroxine and TRAb, thyroid ultrasound and orbital computed tomography. Fresh 10 ml peripheral blood yielded PBMCs. RNA transcripts served as the template for amplifying TCR beta CDR3 regions. The primer set for the first-round RT-PCR of the TCR CDR3 was HTBI. One entry per CDR3 protein, called by TCRdb with MiXCR from the multiplex PCR reads. The sample includes approximately 520,000 distinct CDR3 sequences, around a quarter of them seen just once.

The chain is built from TRBV18 and TRBJ1-1; D unclear. The receptor was isolated from a woman in her twenties or thirties with Graves' ophthalmopathy. Sequencing was carried out using blood. The CDR3: CASSPMTGGNTEAFF. The CDR3 DNA sequence: TGTGCCAGCTCACCAATGACCGGCGGGAACACTGAAGCTTTCTTT.